Below are 20 T cell receptor beta chains sequenced from a single sample in a study of cytomegalovirus exposure and HLA in healthy donors. Primers included in the PCR were 60 Vbeta and 13 Jbeta primers. TCRdb's copy holds only in-frame clones and misses some; the assay was immunoSEQ multiplex PCR. The repertoire holds about 140,000 clones, about 80% seen once, with approximately 1.8% in the top ten. Sequences were obtained from PBMCs. The receptors come from a man between 35 and 55 years old in good health and CMV-seronegative.

V gene TRBV4-3 combines with J gene TRBJ2-1; 7 bases align to TRBD1. Losses at the gene ends were 1 base for V and 4 bases for J; bases not matched to a gene: 13. This CDR3 spans 18 amino acids. Per the germline V gene, CDR1 is LGHNA and CDR2 is YSLEER. The CDR3 sequence is CASSQADQQGSLYNEQFF. DNA of the CDR3: TGCGCCAGCAGCCAAGCTGATCAACAGGGGTCCTTATACAATGAGCAGTTCTTC.

The V call is TRBV4-3, the J call TRBJ1-1; 7 positions agree with TRBD1. Germline assignment: CDR1 LGHNA and CDR2 YSLEER. After removal of 3 bases from V and 5 bases from J, the junction contained 6 bases not matched to a gene. The CDR3 is made up of 14 amino acids. CDR3 DNA sequence: TGCGCCAGCAGCCATTCAAGGGGGCGAACTGAAGCTTTCTTT. This gives the protein CASSHSRGRTEAFF.

The CDR3 DNA reads TGTGCCAGCAGCCAAAGCGGGGGTGGAACCGGGGAGCTGTTTTTT. It codes for CASSQSGGGTGELFF. The V gene is TRBV7-2, the J gene TRBJ2-2, with TRBD2 identical over 8 bases. The germline CDR1 and CDR2 sequences are SGHTA and FQGNSA. The CDR3 runs 15 residues. J was trimmed by 5 bases and V by 5 bases; bases with no gene match: 7.

The chain combines TRBV28 with TRBJ2-1; 11 bases fit TRBD1. In germline, CDR1 is MDHEN, CDR2 SYDVKM. The trim removed 1 base at V and 7 bases at J, leaving 3 bases unmatched. The CDR3 is made up of 15 amino acids. The CDR3 loop is CASSLSGTGGNEQFF. CDR3 DNA: TGTGCCAGCAGTTTATCCGGGACAGGGGGGAATGAGCAGTTCTTC. Drawing the rest from reference TRBV28 and TRBJ2-1, the complete variable domain is DVKVTQSSRYLVKRTGEKVFLECVQDMDHENMFWYRQDPGLGLRLIYFSYDVKMKEKGDIPEGYSVSREKKERFSLILESASTNQTSMYLCASSLSGTGGNEQFFGPGTRLTVL.

V usage is TRBV5-6 and J usage is TRBJ2-3, with D possibly matching TRBD1 (6 bases). V was clipped by 5 bases and J by 3 bases, with 19 bases between them. Germline CDR1 and CDR2: SGHDT and YYEEEE. The CDR3 has 16 residues. CDR3 region: CASSPLRGIKTDTQYF. The CDR3 coding sequence is TGTGCCAGCAGTCCGCTCAGGGGAATAAAGACAGATACGCAGTATTTT.

The rearrangement uses TRBV12-2 and TRBJ2-5; the D call of TRBD2 is as the table states it, not checked on the DNA. TRBV12-2 is a known pseudogene. CDR3 length: 17 amino acids. The chain's CDR3 is CASRLEEREGSGETQYF. CDR3 DNA: TGTGCAAGTCGCTTAGAGGAGCGGGAGGGCTCCGGAGAGACCCAGTACTTC.

Only a few counts were recorded for this clone. This chain connects TRBV27 to TRBJ1-1, with D possibly TRBD1 on 6 matching bases. Trimming stripped 7 bases from V and 1 base from J, with 10 bases between. The CDR3 loop spans 13 amino acids. In germline, CDR1 is MNHEY, CDR2 SMNVEV (reference sequence). The CDR3: CASNRVGNTEAFF. DNA for the CDR3: TGTGCCAGCAACAGGGTTGGGAACACTGAAGCTTTCTTT.

The chain links TRBV5-4 to TRBJ2-7, with TRBD2 as a possible D gene (6 bases). The germline V gene encodes CDR1 SGHNT and CDR2 YYREEE (reference sequence). The CDR3 contains 15 residues. V was trimmed by 4 bases and J by 2 bases, leaving 16 bases between them. CDR3 sequence: CASSVGDSRPYEQYF. The DNA for the CDR3 is TGTGCCAGCAGCGTCGGGGACTCCCGACCCTACGAGCAGTACTTC.

As concerns this clone: This same CDR3 is encoded by further DNA sequences in the sample. The chain is built from TRBV9 and TRBJ2-7, with 8 bases fitting TRBD1. The CDR3 has 14 amino acids. V dropped 3 bases and J dropped 3; count of bases not matched to a gene: 5. In germline, CDR1 is SGDLS, CDR2 YYNGEE. CDR3 loop: CASSAGTGGYEQYF. CDR3 DNA sequence: TGTGCCAGCAGCGCCGGGACAGGAGGCTACGAGCAGTACTTC.

In regard to this clone: One end of the junction varies from germline; a read error may be responsible. The V gene is TRBV11-2, the J gene TRBJ2-5; D unclear. The germline CDR1 and CDR2 sequences are SGHAT and FQNNGV. This CDR3 has 16 amino acids. The CDR3, as DNA: TGTGCCAGCAGCTTAGATGCGGCTGGAGCCCAAGAGGCCCAGTACTTC. As protein: CASSLDAAGAQEAQYF.

The chain links TRBV9 to TRBJ2-1, with TRBD2 matching over 10 bases. This CDR3 is built from 17 residues. In germline, CDR1 is SGDLS, CDR2 YYNGEE. Trimming removed 2 bases from V and 8 bases from J; junction bases left unmatched: 13. CDR3 sequence reads: CASSVPRAGGPMDEQFF. For the CDR3, the DNA is TGTGCCAGCAGCGTCCCTCGAGCGGGAGGGCCGATGGATGAGCAGTTCTTC.

A word on this clone: At one of its ends the junction is not consistent with the germline gene, which may arise from a read error. The rearrangement joins TRBV10-3 to TRBJ2-7, with TRBD2 matching 9 bases. The germline V gene encodes CDR1 ENHRY and CDR2 SYGVKD. CDR3 length: 11 amino acids. The CDR3 DNA reads as TGTGCCATCAGTGATCTGACTAGCGGTTCGTTC. This sequence encodes CAISDLTSGSF.

The V call is TRBV5-1, the J call TRBJ2-7; D unresolved. V was shortened by 0 bases and J by 6 bases, with 10 bases between the two germline ends. The CDR3 covers 13 residues. The germline V gene has CDR1 SGHRS and CDR2 YFSETQ. The CDR3 loop is CASSLESGTEQYF. The CDR3 coding sequence is TGCGCCAGCAGCTTGGAATCAGGCACCGAGCAGTACTTC.

The V and J genes are TRBV14 and TRBJ2-3; 7 nucleotides match TRBD2. The junction had 5 bases not matched to a gene; V was cut back by 5 bases and J by 6 bases. This CDR3 spans 13 amino acids. Germline loops: CDR1 SGHDN, CDR2 FVKESK. The CDR3 is CASSFGGSDTQYF. In DNA, the CDR3 is TGTGCCAGCAGCTTCGGCGGGAGTGATACGCAGTATTTT.

The chain employs TRBV21-1 and TRBJ1-4; the table's D call of TRBD1 was not tested on the DNA. TRBV21-1 is a pseudogene locus. This CDR3 contains 14 residues. CDR3 in DNA: TGTGCCAGCAGCAAAGTTGGCCGTAATGAAAAACTGTTTTTT. Translating gives CASSKVGRNEKLFF.

This clone occurred a few times. The gene calls are TRBV6-1 and TRBJ2-3; 9 bases agree with TRBD1. Germline V lookup: CDR1 MNHNS, CDR2 SASEGT. With 6 bases clipped from V and 1 base from J, the junction kept 5 bases outside the gene matches. This CDR3 is built from 15 residues. The CDR3 nucleotides read TGTGCCAGCAGCTGGGACAGGGAGCGCACAGATACGCAGTATTTT. As protein: CASSWDRERTDTQYF.

V and J are TRBV7-9 and TRBJ2-1; D may be TRBD2 (6 bases). V shed 7 bases and J shed 6 bases, with 28 bases lying between them. Looked up from germline, CDR1 is SEHNR and CDR2 is FQNEAQ (reference sequence). The CDR3 sequence is 18 residues long. CDR3 DNA: TGTGCCAGCACCCCATCCGCGGGGAGAGGGGCGATAATCAATGAGCAGTTCTTC. As protein: CASTPSAGRGAIINEQFF.

V is TRBV27 and J is TRBJ2-5, with 7 bases that match TRBD1. The germline V gene has CDR1 MNHEY and CDR2 SMNVEV (reference sequence). CDR3 size: 13 residues. V lost 6 bases to trimming and J lost 5 bases; unmatched junction nucleotides: 6. This chain's CDR3 is CASSRQGEETQYF. As DNA, the CDR3 is TGTGCCAGCAGCCGACAGGGTGAGGAGACCCAGTACTTC.

V usage is TRBV11-3 and J usage is TRBJ2-1, with TRBD2 matching over 15 bases. Germline values: CDR1 SGHNT, CDR2 YENEEA. The CDR3 length is 16 residues. V lost 5 bases, J lost 7 bases, and 6 bases stayed unmatched. CDR3 protein: CASSRGLAGGRNEQFF. In nucleotides, the CDR3 is TGTGCCAGCAGCCGTGGACTAGCGGGAGGGAGGAATGAGCAGTTCTTC.

V usage is TRBV6-1 and J usage is TRBJ1-3; D uncertain. The V gene's germline CDR1 is MNHNS and CDR2 SASEGT. Trimming removed 3 bases at V and 6 bases at J, with 9 bases between. The CDR3 extends over 13 amino acids. The CDR3 protein is CASSENPLNTIYF. The DNA for the CDR3 is TGTGCCAGCAGTGAGAACCCACTAAACACCATATATTTT.